The rows below give T cell receptor beta chains drawn from one sample of a study of cytomegalovirus exposure and HLA in healthy donors. Produced via immunoSEQ multiplex PCR; TCRdb's table is partial and in-frame only. The sample consists of about 180,000 clones, roughly 85% of them appearing once. Sequencing was carried out using PBMCs. These receptors all stem from a boy between 2 and 10 years old in good health and CMV-seronegative. The CDR3 runs from the conserved cysteine through the conserved F or W. The order of the fields is clone size, D gene, J gene, V gene, CDR3 protein, CDR3 DNA. D genes are given only for firm matches. For some rows the clone size is stated as once, few or many, or as a class when expanded; others skip it.

abundance: -; d_gene: TRBD1; j_gene: TRBJ2-1; v_gene: TRBV5-6; CDR3aa: CASSLEKDRGEQFF; CDR3nt: TGTGCCAGCAGCTTGGAGAAGGACAGGGGTGAGCAGTTCTTC
abundance: -; d_gene: TRBD1; j_gene: TRBJ2-7; v_gene: TRBV5-6; CDR3aa: CASSPPRTGTLYEQSF; CDR3nt: TGTGCCAGCAGCCCGCCCAGGACAGGGACCCTCTACGAGCAGTCCTTC
abundance: -; d_gene: -; j_gene: TRBJ2-3; v_gene: TRBV15; CDR3aa: CATGPGITDTQYF; CDR3nt: TGTGCCACCGGTCCGGGGATCACAGATACGCAGTATTTT
abundance: once; d_gene: TRBD1; j_gene: TRBJ1-6; v_gene: TRBV28; CDR3aa: CASSWAYTGTGGSPLHF; CDR3nt: TGTGCCAGCAGTTGGGCCTATACCGGGACAGGCGGATCACCCCTCCACTTT
abundance: -; d_gene: -; j_gene: TRBJ1-2; v_gene: TRBV27; CDR3aa: CASSAGNAATYGYTF; CDR3nt: TGTGCCAGCAGTGCGGGAAATGCTGCCACCTATGGCTACACCTTC
abundance: -; d_gene: TRBD2; j_gene: TRBJ2-5; v_gene: TRBV28; CDR3aa: CASSLYLREGVPQETQYF; CDR3nt: TGTGCCAGCAGTTTGTACCTCCGGGAGGGTGTCCCCCAAGAGACCCAGTACTTC
abundance: -; d_gene: -; j_gene: TRBJ1-5; v_gene: TRBV5-4; CDR3aa: CASSLGGVNQPQHF; CDR3nt: TGTGCCAGCAGCTTGGGGGGGGTCAATCAGCCCCAGCATTTT
abundance: -; d_gene: -; j_gene: TRBJ1-1; v_gene: TRBV7-9; CDR3aa: CASSLVRGSGTEAFF; CDR3nt: TGTGCCAGCAGCTTAGTTAGGGGGTCGGGCACTGAAGCTTTCTTT
abundance: -; d_gene: TRBD2; j_gene: TRBJ2-1; v_gene: TRBV5-1; CDR3aa: CASSSQAGGASYNEQFF; CDR3nt: TGCGCCAGCAGCTCCCAAGCGGGAGGCGCCTCCTACAATGAGCAGTTCTTC
abundance: -; d_gene: TRBD1; j_gene: TRBJ1-1; v_gene: TRBV5-4; CDR3aa: CASNPRGLVGDTEAFF; CDR3nt: TGTGCCAGCAATCCTAGGGGGCTCGTTGGGGACACTGAAGCTTTCTTT
abundance: once; d_gene: TRBD1; j_gene: TRBJ1-2; v_gene: TRBV28; CDR3aa: CASSGPGQGAIYGYTF; CDR3nt: TGTGCCAGCAGTGGGCCGGGACAGGGGGCCATCTATGGCTACACCTTC
abundance: -; d_gene: -; j_gene: TRBJ1-2; v_gene: TRBV6-1; CDR3aa: CASSRQYGYTF; CDR3nt: TGTGCCAGCTCAAGACAATATGGCTACACCTTC
abundance: -; d_gene: -; j_gene: TRBJ1-1; v_gene: TRBV6-1; CDR3aa: CASRSGAERNTEAFF; CDR3nt: TGTGCCAGCAGAAGCGGGGCAGAGCGGAACACTGAAGCTTTCTTT
abundance: few; d_gene: TRBD1; j_gene: TRBJ2-1; v_gene: TRBV19; CDR3aa: CASSIPGQRSYNEQFF; CDR3nt: TGTGCCAGTAGTATCCCGGGACAGCGCTCCTACAATGAGCAGTTCTTC
abundance: -; d_gene: -; j_gene: TRBJ1-2; v_gene: TRBV29-1; CDR3aa: CSVEGGYGYTF; CDR3nt: TGCAGCGTTGAGGGAGGGTATGGCTACACCTTC
abundance: -; d_gene: TRBD1; j_gene: TRBJ1-1; v_gene: TRBV5-6; CDR3aa: CASSFRQGSVNTEAFF; CDR3nt: TGTGCCAGCAGCTTTAGACAGGGTTCGGTGAACACTGAAGCTTTCTTT
abundance: -; d_gene: -; j_gene: TRBJ2-3; v_gene: TRBV6-4; CDR3aa: CASSVHSTFTDTQYF; CDR3nt: TGTGCCAGCAGTGTTCACAGCACGTTCACAGATACGCAGTATTTT
abundance: -; d_gene: -; j_gene: TRBJ2-1; v_gene: TRBV2; CDR3aa: CASRGGRVADYNEQFF; CDR3nt: TGTGCCAGCAGAGGCGGTAGGGTAGCGGACTACAATGAGCAGTTCTTC
abundance: -; d_gene: -; j_gene: TRBJ2-1; v_gene: TRBV14; CDR3aa: CASSQEGVATPAHEQFF; CDR3nt: TGTGCCAGCAGCCAAGAAGGGGTCGCCACACCGGCCCATGAGCAGTTCTTC
abundance: -; d_gene: -; j_gene: TRBJ1-5; v_gene: TRBV6-1; CDR3aa: CASSGGKDSYSNQPQHF; CDR3nt: TGTGCCAGCAGTGGAGGCAAGGACAGCTATAGCAATCAGCCCCAGCATTTT
abundance: few; d_gene: -; j_gene: TRBJ2-5; v_gene: TRBV6-1; CDR3aa: CASRVQPKETQYF; CDR3nt: TGTGCCAGCAGAGTACAGCCTAAAGAGACCCAGTACTTC
abundance: once; d_gene: TRBD2; j_gene: TRBJ2-1; v_gene: TRBV27; CDR3aa: CASRTSGSYNEQFF; CDR3nt: TGTGCCAGCAGAACTAGCGGCTCCTACAATGAGCAGTTCTTC
abundance: -; d_gene: TRBD1; j_gene: TRBJ2-1; v_gene: TRBV6-5; CDR3aa: CASSYYQTGAGQFF; CDR3nt: TGTGCCAGCAGTTACTACCAGACAGGGGCGGGGCAGTTCTTC
abundance: -; d_gene: -; j_gene: TRBJ1-6; v_gene: TRBV5-6; CDR3aa: CASSQGGAASPLHF; CDR3nt: TGTGCCAGCAGCCAAGGGGGGGCCGCTTCACCCCTCCACTTT
abundance: few; d_gene: TRBD2; j_gene: TRBJ2-2; v_gene: TRBV6-5; CDR3aa: CASSRIAGVSGELFF; CDR3nt: TGTGCCAGCAGTCGAATAGCGGGAGTGAGCGGGGAGCTGTTTTTT
abundance: -; d_gene: TRBD1; j_gene: TRBJ2-1; v_gene: TRBV2; CDR3aa: CASSDNRGGNEQFF; CDR3nt: TGTGCCAGCAGTGACAACAGGGGTGGCAATGAGCAGTTCTTC
abundance: -; d_gene: -; j_gene: TRBJ1-2; v_gene: TRBV30; CDR3aa: CAWTFRGKGYTF; CDR3nt: TGTGCCTGGACCTTTAGGGGGAAGGGCTACACCTTC
abundance: -; d_gene: -; j_gene: TRBJ2-2; v_gene: TRBV10-2; CDR3aa: CASSDPAGANTGELFF; CDR3nt: TGCGCCAGCAGTGATCCAGCAGGGGCGAACACCGGGGAGCTGTTTTTT
abundance: few; d_gene: -; j_gene: TRBJ1-5; v_gene: TRBV7-6; CDR3aa: CASSGGLRQTNQPQHF; CDR3nt: TGTGCCAGCAGCGGGGGGTTAAGGCAGACTAATCAGCCCCAGCATTTT
abundance: -; d_gene: TRBD2; j_gene: TRBJ2-3; v_gene: TRBV4-1; CDR3aa: CASSPPGLAGVPDTQYF; CDR3nt: TGCGCCAGCAGCCCTCCGGGACTAGCGGGAGTGCCAGATACGCAGTATTTT
abundance: -; d_gene: -; j_gene: TRBJ1-4; v_gene: TRBV4-2; CDR3aa: CASSDRGGKLFF; CDR3nt: TGTGCCAGCAGCGATCGGGGGGGGAAACTGTTTTTT
abundance: -; d_gene: TRBD1; j_gene: TRBJ1-2; v_gene: TRBV5-1; CDR3aa: CASSYGQGANRNGYTF; CDR3nt: TGCGCCAGCAGCTACGGACAGGGGGCAAATCGCAATGGCTACACCTTC
abundance: -; d_gene: TRBD2; j_gene: TRBJ2-1; v_gene: TRBV9; CDR3aa: CASSAREAPYNEQFF; CDR3nt: TGTGCCAGCAGCGCCCGGGAGGCCCCCTACAATGAGCAGTTCTTC
abundance: -; d_gene: -; j_gene: TRBJ1-3; v_gene: TRBV30; CDR3aa: CAWSVRMGASGNTIYF; CDR3nt: TGTGCCTGGAGTGTACGAATGGGGGCTTCTGGAAACACCATATATTTT
abundance: -; d_gene: -; j_gene: TRBJ2-5; v_gene: TRBV7-2; CDR3aa: CASSLEGAPKETQYF; CDR3nt: TGTGCCAGCAGCCTAGAAGGGGCCCCAAAAGAGACCCAGTACTTC
abundance: -; d_gene: TRBD1; j_gene: TRBJ2-1; v_gene: TRBV30; CDR3aa: CAWSDRGNEQFF; CDR3nt: TGTGCCTGGAGTGACAGGGGGAATGAGCAGTTCTTC
abundance: once; d_gene: TRBD1; j_gene: TRBJ1-4; v_gene: TRBV5-1; CDR3aa: CASSPSTGAGEKLFF; CDR3nt: TGCGCCAGCAGCCCAAGTACAGGGGCCGGTGAAAAACTGTTTTTT
abundance: -; d_gene: TRBD2; j_gene: TRBJ2-2; v_gene: TRBV5-6; CDR3aa: CASSLRGVGELFF; CDR3nt: TGTGCCAGCAGCTTGCGGGGGGTCGGGGAGCTGTTTTTT
abundance: -; d_gene: -; j_gene: TRBJ2-1; v_gene: TRBV29-1; CDR3aa: CSAQGASTYNEQFF; CDR3nt: TGCAGCGCCCAAGGAGCTTCTACCTACAATGAGCAGTTCTTC
abundance: -; d_gene: TRBD2; j_gene: TRBJ2-5; v_gene: TRBV5-1; CDR3aa: CASSLTPGTSGGPQETQYF; CDR3nt: TGCGCCAGCAGCTTGACCCCCGGGACTAGCGGGGGACCACAAGAGACCCAGTACTTC
abundance: -; d_gene: -; j_gene: TRBJ2-3; v_gene: TRBV28; CDR3aa: CASSEISTDTQYF; CDR3nt: TGTGCCAGCAGCGAGATCAGCACAGATACGCAGTATTTT
abundance: few; d_gene: -; j_gene: TRBJ2-5; v_gene: TRBV7-9; CDR3aa: CASSFGGQETQYF; CDR3nt: TGTGCCAGCAGCTTCGGGGGGCAGGAGACCCAGTACTTC
abundance: few; d_gene: -; j_gene: TRBJ2-1; v_gene: TRBV2; CDR3aa: CASTIRGGNPTSSYNEQFF; CDR3nt: TGTGCCAGCACCATACGGGGCGGGAACCCTACCTCCTCCTACAATGAGCAGTTCTTC
abundance: -; d_gene: TRBD1; j_gene: TRBJ2-5; v_gene: TRBV5-1; CDR3aa: CASSLFAGGILETQYF; CDR3nt: TGCGCCAGCAGCTTGTTTGCAGGGGGCATCTTGGAGACCCAGTACTTC
abundance: -; d_gene: -; j_gene: TRBJ1-1; v_gene: TRBV29-1; CDR3aa: CSVHSRSEAFF; CDR3nt: TGCAGCGTACACAGTCGGTCTGAAGCTTTCTTT
abundance: -; d_gene: TRBD1; j_gene: TRBJ2-1; v_gene: TRBV5-4; CDR3aa: CASSSRDRQYNEQFF; CDR3nt: TGTGCCAGCAGCTCCCGGGACAGACAATACAATGAGCAGTTCTTC
abundance: -; d_gene: -; j_gene: TRBJ2-5; v_gene: TRBV5-4; CDR3aa: CASSSAGTSRQETQYF; CDR3nt: TGTGCCAGCAGCTCGGCCGGGACAAGCCGTCAAGAGACCCAGTACTTC
abundance: -; d_gene: TRBD2; j_gene: TRBJ2-2; v_gene: TRBV10-3; CDR3aa: CAIKERGASNTGELFF; CDR3nt: TGTGCCATCAAGGAGCGGGGGGCTTCGAACACCGGGGAGCTGTTTTTT
abundance: -; d_gene: TRBD1; j_gene: TRBJ1-1; v_gene: TRBV6-1; CDR3aa: CASSDAGGAEAFF; CDR3nt: TGTGCCAGCAGTGACGCAGGGGGTGCTGAAGCTTTCTTT
abundance: -; d_gene: TRBD1; j_gene: TRBJ1-1; v_gene: TRBV11-2; CDR3aa: CASHKPPGGVVNTEAFF; CDR3nt: TGTGCCAGCCATAAACCCCCAGGGGGCGTGGTGAACACTGAAGCTTTCTTT
abundance: -; d_gene: TRBD1; j_gene: TRBJ1-2; v_gene: TRBV6-5; CDR3aa: CASSYSTGGLGGYTF; CDR3nt: TGTGCCAGCAGTTACTCGACAGGGGGCCTCGGGGGCTACACCTTC
abundance: -; d_gene: TRBD1; j_gene: TRBJ2-7; v_gene: TRBV27; CDR3aa: CASRGTAYEQYF; CDR3nt: TGTGCCAGCAGAGGGACAGCCTACGAGCAGTACTTC
abundance: -; d_gene: TRBD1; j_gene: TRBJ2-1; v_gene: TRBV30; CDR3aa: CAWSLGQGYNEQFF; CDR3nt: TGTGCCTGGAGTCTGGGACAGGGATACAATGAGCAGTTCTTC
abundance: -; d_gene: TRBD2; j_gene: TRBJ2-2; v_gene: TRBV6-1; CDR3aa: CASSEGGSGELFF; CDR3nt: TGTGCCAGCAGTGAGGGGGGGTCCGGGGAGCTGTTTTTT
abundance: -; d_gene: -; j_gene: TRBJ2-3; v_gene: TRBV5-4; CDR3aa: CASSFSVGVGDTQYF; CDR3nt: TGTGCCAGCAGCTTTTCGGTCGGGGTCGGAGATACGCAGTATTTT
abundance: -; d_gene: TRBD1; j_gene: TRBJ2-2; v_gene: TRBV27; CDR3aa: CASSPGQGNTGELFF; CDR3nt: TGTGCCAGCAGCCCCGGACAGGGGAACACCGGGGAGCTGTTTTTT
abundance: once; d_gene: TRBD1; j_gene: TRBJ2-5; v_gene: TRBV7-7; CDR3aa: CASSEPGQGFQETQYF; CDR3nt: TGTGCCAGCAGCGAGCCGGGACAGGGGTTCCAAGAGACCCAGTACTTC
abundance: -; d_gene: -; j_gene: TRBJ2-3; v_gene: TRBV12-5; CDR3aa: CASGLDRTDTQYF; CDR3nt: TGTGCTAGTGGTTTGGACAGGACAGATACGCAGTATTTT
abundance: -; d_gene: -; j_gene: TRBJ1-3; v_gene: TRBV5-1; CDR3aa: CASSEDSSGNTIYF; CDR3nt: TGCGCCAGCAGCGAGGACAGCTCTGGAAACACCATATATTTT